This T cell receptor beta chain was found in a study of T cells expressing NK-cell markers. Reprocessing the 5' RACE reads, TCRdb reports a single entry for every CDR3 protein and omits DNA. In total, the table holds fewer than 200,000 distinct CDR3 sequences. General study results and limits: These clonotypes, the leaders elsewhere, also led the CD3+CD56-NKG2C+ fraction in four donors. Questions lingered over whether expanded NKG2C+ T cell clones were HCMV-specific.

About this clonotype itself: Its antigen is not known.

The source material was blood T cells: a sorted CD56 or NKG2C T cell subset, CD4+ or CD8+ T cells, or bulk PBMC T cells (not recorded which). The TCR was taken from a woman aged 18-70 years in good health.

The CDR3 spells CSAWEATNEKLFF. V and J are TRBV20-1 and TRBJ1-4. This CDR3 region has 13 residues. Germline CDR1 DFQATT, CDR2 SNEGSKA (reference sequence).